A selection of T cell receptor beta chains follows, all from one sample in a study of cytomegalovirus exposure and HLA in healthy donors. Profiled with immunoSEQ multiplex PCR; TCRdb holds only in-frame clones, not every one. The sample contains approximately 140,000 clones, 78% of which appear only once. Sequencing used PBMCs. The receptor set was obtained from a young woman in good health and CMV-seronegative. The CDR3 runs from the conserved cysteine through the conserved F or W. A D gene is named only where the DNA matches it firmly. Only some rows state a clone size, as once, few, many or a class for expanded clones.

size | J | D | V | DNA | CDR3
. | TRBJ2-1 | . | TRBV14 | TGTGCCAGCAGCCGGCCGGGCCGAGGGGGAAATGAGCAGTTCTTC | CASSRPGRGGNEQFF
. | TRBJ2-2 | TRBD2 | TRBV15 | TGTGCCACCAGCAGAGACCGAATAGCGGGAGGGCACACCGGGGAGCTGTTTTTT | CATSRDRIAGGHTGELFF
. | TRBJ1-1 | . | TRBV27 | TGTGCCAGCAGTTTATTCCGGAACACTGAAGCTTTCTTT | CASSLFRNTEAFF
. | TRBJ2-5 | TRBD2 | TRBV19 | TGTGCCAGTAGTATAACGGGAGGACAAGAGACCCAGTACTTC | CASSITGGQETQYF
. | TRBJ2-7 | . | TRBV7-2 | TGTGCCAGCAGTCGGGGCGGAGGGGGCATCGAGCAGTACTTC | CASSRGGGGIEQYF
. | TRBJ1-1 | TRBD1 | TRBV29-1 | TGCAGCGCCTCGACAGGGGGTGGCACTGAAGCTTTCTTT | CSASTGGGTEAFF
few | TRBJ1-2 | . | TRBV9 | TGTGCCAGCAGCGTGGACAGCTACTATGGCTACACCTTC | CASSVDSYYGYTF
few | TRBJ1-1 | . | TRBV5-1 | TGCGCCAGCAGCTTGGAAGCATACACTGAAGCTTTCTTT | CASSLEAYTEAFF
once | TRBJ2-3 | . | TRBV19 | TGTGCCAGTAGTCCCCTAAGACTTCCAGATACGCAGTATTTT | CASSPLRLPDTQYF
. | TRBJ2-3 | . | TRBV7-9 | TGTGCCAGCAGCTTCTTTACTAGCACAGATACGCAGTATTTT | CASSFFTSTDTQYF
. | TRBJ2-5 | TRBD1 | TRBV5-6 | TGTGCCAGCAGCTTAGACAGGGGGACGGAGACCCAGTACTTC | CASSLDRGTETQYF
. | TRBJ2-3 | . | TRBV5-4 | TGTGCCAGCAGCTTGGCCGGGACTGCCGTGTCATATACGCAGTATTTT | CASSLAGTAVSYTQYF